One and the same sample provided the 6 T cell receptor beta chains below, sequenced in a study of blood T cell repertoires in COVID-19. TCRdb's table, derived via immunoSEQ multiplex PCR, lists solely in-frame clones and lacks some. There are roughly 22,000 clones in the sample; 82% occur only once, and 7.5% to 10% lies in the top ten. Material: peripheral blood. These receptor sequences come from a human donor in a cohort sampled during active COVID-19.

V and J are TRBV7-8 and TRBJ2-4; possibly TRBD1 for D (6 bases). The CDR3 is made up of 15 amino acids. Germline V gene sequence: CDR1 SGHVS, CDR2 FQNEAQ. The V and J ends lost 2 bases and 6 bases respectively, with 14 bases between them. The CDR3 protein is CASSLQGQTRNIQYF. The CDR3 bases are TGTGCCAGCAGCTTACAAGGACAGACGAGAAACATTCAGTACTTC.

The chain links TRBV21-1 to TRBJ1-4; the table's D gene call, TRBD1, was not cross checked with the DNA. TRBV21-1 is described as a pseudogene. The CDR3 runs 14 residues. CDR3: CASNPTGRGEKLFF. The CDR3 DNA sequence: TGTGCCAGCAACCCGACAGGGAGAGGTGAAAAACTGTTTTTT.

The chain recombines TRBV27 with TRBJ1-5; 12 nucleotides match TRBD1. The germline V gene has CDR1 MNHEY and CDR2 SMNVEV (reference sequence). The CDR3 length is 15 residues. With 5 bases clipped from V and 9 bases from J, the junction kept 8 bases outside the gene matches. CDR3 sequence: CASSPSGQGARPQHF. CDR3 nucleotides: TGTGCCAGCAGTCCATCGGGACAGGGGGCTCGGCCCCAGCATTTT.

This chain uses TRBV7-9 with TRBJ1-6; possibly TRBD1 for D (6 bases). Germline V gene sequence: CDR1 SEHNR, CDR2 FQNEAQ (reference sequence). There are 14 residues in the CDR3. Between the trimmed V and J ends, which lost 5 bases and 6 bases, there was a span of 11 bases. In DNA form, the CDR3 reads TGTGCCAGCAGCAGGGGGGCCGTTAATTCACCCCTCCACTTT. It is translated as CASSRGAVNSPLHF.

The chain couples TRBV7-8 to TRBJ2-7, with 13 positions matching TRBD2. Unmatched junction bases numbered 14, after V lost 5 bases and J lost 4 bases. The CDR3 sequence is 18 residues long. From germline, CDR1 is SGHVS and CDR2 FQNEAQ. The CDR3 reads CASSHGTSGAAGEYEQYF. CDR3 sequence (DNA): TGTGCCAGCAGCCACGGGACTAGCGGGGCTGCTGGGGAATACGAGCAGTACTTC.

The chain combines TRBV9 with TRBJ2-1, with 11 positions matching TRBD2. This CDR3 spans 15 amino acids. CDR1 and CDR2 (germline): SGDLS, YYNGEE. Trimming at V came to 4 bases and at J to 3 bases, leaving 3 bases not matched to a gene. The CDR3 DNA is TGTGCCAGCAGCTCGACTAGCGGGATCTACAATGAGCAGTTCTTC. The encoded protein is CASSSTSGIYNEQFF.